This T cell receptor (beta chain) was obtained from a study of Ad26.COV2.S vaccination and SARS-CoV-2 variants. Findings of the study overall: Ad26.COV2.S recipients had broader spike-specific TCRs (P = 0.0014).

Clones were sequenced by immunoSEQ multiplex PCR, and TCRdb holds only the in-frame ones, with some missing. This repertoire shows over 400,000 clones, roughly 87% found once; its top ten account for under 4.5%. With V trimmed by 4 bases and J by 4 bases, 12 bases remained unmatched. Germline assignment: CDR1 SGHKS and CDR2 YYEKEE (reference sequence). The CDR3 totals 16 residues. For this clone: What it binds is unknown.

Treatment reported: about 20 received Ad26.COV2.S at low or high dose, single or two shots; about 5 received placebo; per-sample allocation not given. Sampling occurred on day 63 after the first vaccine or placebo injection. The TCR comes from a person aged 18-65 years who received the Ad26.COV2.S COVID-19 vaccine or a placebo. The rearrangement uses TRBV5-5 and TRBJ2-5, with 8 bases aligning to TRBD1. The sequencing used peripheral blood, collected in a trial of Ad26.COV2.S vaccine versus placebo. CDR3 residues: CASSPELWTGRETQYF. The CDR3 DNA follows: TGTGCCAGCAGCCCCGAACTGTGGACAGGGCGAGAGACCCAGTACTTC. Combining the CDR3 with reference TRBV5-5 and TRBJ2-5 gives the whole variable domain DAGVTQSPTHLIKTRGQQVTLRCSPISGHKSVSWYQQVLGQGPQFIFQYYEKEERGRGNFPDRFSARQFPNYSSELNVNALLLGDSALYLCASSPELWTGRETQYFGPGTRLLVL.